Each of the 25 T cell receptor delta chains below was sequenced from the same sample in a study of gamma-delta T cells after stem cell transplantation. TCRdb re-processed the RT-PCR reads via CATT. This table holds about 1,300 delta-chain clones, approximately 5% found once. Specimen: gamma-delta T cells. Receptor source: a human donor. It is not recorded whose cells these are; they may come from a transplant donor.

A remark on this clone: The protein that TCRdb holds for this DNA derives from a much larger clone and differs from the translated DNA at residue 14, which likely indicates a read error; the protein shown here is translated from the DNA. CDR3 protein: CACDLMSAGLGDTATDKLIF. In DNA, the CDR3 is TGTGCCTGTGACTTGATGTCGGCGGGGCTGGGGGATACAGCCACCGATAAACTCATCTTT. V is TRDV2 and J is TRDJ1, with TRDD3 matching over 11 bases. Per the germline V gene, CDR1 is GEAIGNYY and CDR2 is EKD. CDR3 length: 20 amino acids. Losses at the gene ends were 3 bases for V and 1 base for J; bases not matched to a gene: 18.

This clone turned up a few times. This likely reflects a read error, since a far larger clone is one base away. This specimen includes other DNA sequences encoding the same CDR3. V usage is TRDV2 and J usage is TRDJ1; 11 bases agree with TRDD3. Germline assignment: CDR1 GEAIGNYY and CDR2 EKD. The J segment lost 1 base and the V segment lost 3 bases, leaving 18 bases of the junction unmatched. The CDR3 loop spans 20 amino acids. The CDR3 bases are TGTGCCTGTGACCTGATGTCGGCGGGGCTGGGGGATACATCCACCGATAAACTCATCTTT. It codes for CACDLMSAGLGDTSTDKLIF.

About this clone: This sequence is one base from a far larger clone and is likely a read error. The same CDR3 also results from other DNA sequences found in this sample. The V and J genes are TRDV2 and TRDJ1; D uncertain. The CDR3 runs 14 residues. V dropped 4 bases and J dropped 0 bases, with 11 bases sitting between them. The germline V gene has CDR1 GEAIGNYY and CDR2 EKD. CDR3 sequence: CACDTVEYTDKLIF. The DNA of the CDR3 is TGTGCCTGTGATACCGTGGAATACACCGATAAACTCATCTTT.

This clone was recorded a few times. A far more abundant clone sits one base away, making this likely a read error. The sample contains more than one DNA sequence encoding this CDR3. CDR3 in DNA: TGTGCCTGTGACCCGGTACTGGGGGATACGGGAACCGATAAACTTATCTTT. Its translation: CACDPVLGDTGTDKLIF. V gene TRDV2 combines with J gene TRDJ1, with TRDD3 matching over 13 bases. The CDR3 contains 17 residues. Looked up from germline, CDR1 is GEAIGNYY and CDR2 is EKD.

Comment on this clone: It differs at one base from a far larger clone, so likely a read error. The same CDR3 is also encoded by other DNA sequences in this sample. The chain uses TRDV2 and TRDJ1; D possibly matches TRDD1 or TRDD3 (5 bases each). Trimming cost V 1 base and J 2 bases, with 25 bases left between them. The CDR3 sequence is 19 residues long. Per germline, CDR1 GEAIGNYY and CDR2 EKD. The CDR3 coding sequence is TGTGCCTGTGACACGGCTGGGCTGGGCGATAGTCTACTTACCGATAAACTCATCTTT. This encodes CACDTAGLGDSLLTDKLIF.

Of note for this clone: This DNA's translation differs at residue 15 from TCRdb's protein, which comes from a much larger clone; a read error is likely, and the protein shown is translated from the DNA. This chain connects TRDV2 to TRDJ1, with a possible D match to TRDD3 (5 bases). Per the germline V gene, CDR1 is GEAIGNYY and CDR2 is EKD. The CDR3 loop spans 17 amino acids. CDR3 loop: CACDRLDQGFNTDKFIF. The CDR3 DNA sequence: TGTGCCTGTGACCGCCTGGACCAGGGATTCAACACCGATAAATTCATCTTT.

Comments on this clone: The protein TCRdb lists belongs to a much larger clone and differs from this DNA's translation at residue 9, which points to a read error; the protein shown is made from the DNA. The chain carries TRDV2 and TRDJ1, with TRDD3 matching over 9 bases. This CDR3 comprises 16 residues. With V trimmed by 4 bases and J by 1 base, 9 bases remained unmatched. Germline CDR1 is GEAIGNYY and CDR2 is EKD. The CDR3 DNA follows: TGTGCCTGTGAGAGACTGGGGGAGGAATTCACCGATAAACTCATCTTT. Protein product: CACERLGEEFTDKLIF.

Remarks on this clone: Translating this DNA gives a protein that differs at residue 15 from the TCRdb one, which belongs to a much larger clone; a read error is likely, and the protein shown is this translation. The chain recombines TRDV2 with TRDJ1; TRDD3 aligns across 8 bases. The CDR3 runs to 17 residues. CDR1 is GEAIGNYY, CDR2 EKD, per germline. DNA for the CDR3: TGTGCCTGTGACACCGTTGGGGATACAAAAGGCACCGATAAACCCATCTTT. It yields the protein CACDTVGDTKGTDKPIF.

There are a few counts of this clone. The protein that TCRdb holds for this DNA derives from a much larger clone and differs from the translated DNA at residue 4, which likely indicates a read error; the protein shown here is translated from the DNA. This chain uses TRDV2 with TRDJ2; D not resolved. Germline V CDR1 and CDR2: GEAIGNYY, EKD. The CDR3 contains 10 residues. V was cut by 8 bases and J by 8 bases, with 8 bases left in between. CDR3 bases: TGTGCCTCGGTGGAGGCACAACTCTTCTTT. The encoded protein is CASVEAQLFF.

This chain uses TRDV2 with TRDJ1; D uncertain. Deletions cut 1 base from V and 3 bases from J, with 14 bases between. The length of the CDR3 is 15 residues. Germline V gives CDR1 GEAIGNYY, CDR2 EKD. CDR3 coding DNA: TGTGCCTGTGACACAGTCAGCTCATTAGCCGATAAACTCATCTTT. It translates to CACDTVSSLADKLIF.

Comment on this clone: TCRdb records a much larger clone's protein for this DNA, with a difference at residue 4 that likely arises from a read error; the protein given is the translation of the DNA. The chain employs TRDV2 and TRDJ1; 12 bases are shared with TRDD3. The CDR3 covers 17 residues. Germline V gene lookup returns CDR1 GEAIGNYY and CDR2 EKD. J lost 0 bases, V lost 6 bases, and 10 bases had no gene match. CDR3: CACNKLGDTRYTDKLIF. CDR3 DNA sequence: TGTGCCTGTAACAAACTGGGGGATACCCGGTACACCGATAAACTCATCTTT.

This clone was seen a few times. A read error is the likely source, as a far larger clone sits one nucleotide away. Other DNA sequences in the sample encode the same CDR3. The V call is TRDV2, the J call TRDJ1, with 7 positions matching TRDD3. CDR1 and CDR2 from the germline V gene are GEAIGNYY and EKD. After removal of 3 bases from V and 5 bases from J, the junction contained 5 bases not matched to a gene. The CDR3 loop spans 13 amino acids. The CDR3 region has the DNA TGTGCCTGTGACTTACTGGGGATGGATAAACTCATCTTT. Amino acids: CACDLLGMDKLIF.

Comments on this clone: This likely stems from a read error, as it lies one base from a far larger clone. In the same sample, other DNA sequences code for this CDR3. The CDR3: CACDTAGFPTGAYGDKLIF. CDR3 in DNA: TGTGCCTGTGACACAGCGGGCTTTCCTACTGGGGCTTATGGCGATAAACTCATCTTT. The chain recombines TRDV2 with TRDJ1, with D possibly called TRDD2 or TRDD3 (7 bases each). This CDR3 comprises 19 residues. Per the germline V gene, CDR1 is GEAIGNYY and CDR2 is EKD. Trimming took off 1 base at V and 4 bases at J, with 27 bases between the two ends.

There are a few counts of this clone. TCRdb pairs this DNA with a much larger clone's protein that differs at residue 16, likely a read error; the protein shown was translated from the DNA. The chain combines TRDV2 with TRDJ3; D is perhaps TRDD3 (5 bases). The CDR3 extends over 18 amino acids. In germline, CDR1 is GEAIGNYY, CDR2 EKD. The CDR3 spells CACDTGTPSSWDTRQIFF. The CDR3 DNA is TGTGCCTGTGACACCGGGACACCCAGCTCCTGGGACACCCGACAGATATTTTTC.

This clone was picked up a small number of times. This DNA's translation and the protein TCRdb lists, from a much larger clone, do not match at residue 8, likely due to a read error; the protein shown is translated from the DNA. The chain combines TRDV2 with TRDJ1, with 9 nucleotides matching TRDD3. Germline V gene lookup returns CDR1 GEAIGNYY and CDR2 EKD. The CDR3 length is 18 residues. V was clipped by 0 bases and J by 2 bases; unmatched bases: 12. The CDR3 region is CACDTVMHTGGITDKLIF. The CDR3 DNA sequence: TGTGCCTGTGACACCGTCATGCATACTGGGGGAATAACCGATAAACTCATCTTT.

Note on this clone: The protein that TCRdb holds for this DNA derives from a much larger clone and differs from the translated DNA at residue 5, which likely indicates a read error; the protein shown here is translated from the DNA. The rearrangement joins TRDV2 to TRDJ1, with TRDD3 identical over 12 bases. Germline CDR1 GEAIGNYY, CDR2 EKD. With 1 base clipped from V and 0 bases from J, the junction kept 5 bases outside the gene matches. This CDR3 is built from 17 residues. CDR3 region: CACDTLGDTRYTDKLIF. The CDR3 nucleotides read TGTGCCTGTGACACACTGGGGGATACCCGGTACACCGATAAACTCATCTTT.

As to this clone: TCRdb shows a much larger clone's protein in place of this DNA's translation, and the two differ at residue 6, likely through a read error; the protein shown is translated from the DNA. The CDR3 DNA sequence: TGTGCCTGTGACTTGGTGTCGGCGGGGCTGGGGGATACATCCACCGATAAACTCATCTTT. Protein sequence: CACDLVSAGLGDTSTDKLIF. V is TRDV2 and J is TRDJ1; 11 positions match TRDD3. CDR1 and CDR2 (germline): GEAIGNYY, EKD. Losses at the gene ends were 3 bases for V and 1 base for J; bases not matched to a gene: 18. The CDR3 is 20 amino acids.

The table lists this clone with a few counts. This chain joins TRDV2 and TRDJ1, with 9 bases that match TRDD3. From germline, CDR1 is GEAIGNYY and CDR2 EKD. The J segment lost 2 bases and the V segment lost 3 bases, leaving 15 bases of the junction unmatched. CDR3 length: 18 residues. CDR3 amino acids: CACDLMSAGLGDTDKLIF. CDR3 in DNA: TGTGCCTGTGACTTGATGTCGGCGGGGCTGGGGGATACCGATAAACTCATCTTT.

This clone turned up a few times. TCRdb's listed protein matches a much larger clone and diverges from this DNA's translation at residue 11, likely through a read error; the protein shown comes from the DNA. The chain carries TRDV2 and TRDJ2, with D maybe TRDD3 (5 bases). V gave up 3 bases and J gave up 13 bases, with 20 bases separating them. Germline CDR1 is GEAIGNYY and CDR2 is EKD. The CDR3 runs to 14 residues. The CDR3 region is CACDSIRGLSPLFF. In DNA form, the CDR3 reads TGTGCCTGTGACTCGATCCGGGGGCTTTCACCACTCTTCTTT.

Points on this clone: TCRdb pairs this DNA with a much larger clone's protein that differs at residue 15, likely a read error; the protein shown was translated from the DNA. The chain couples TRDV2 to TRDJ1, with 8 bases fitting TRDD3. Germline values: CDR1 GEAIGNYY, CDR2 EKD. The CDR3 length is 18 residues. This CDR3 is CACDTILGDEGWTDELIF. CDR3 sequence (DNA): TGTGCCTGTGACACCATTCTGGGGGACGAGGGTTGGACCGATGAACTCATCTTT.

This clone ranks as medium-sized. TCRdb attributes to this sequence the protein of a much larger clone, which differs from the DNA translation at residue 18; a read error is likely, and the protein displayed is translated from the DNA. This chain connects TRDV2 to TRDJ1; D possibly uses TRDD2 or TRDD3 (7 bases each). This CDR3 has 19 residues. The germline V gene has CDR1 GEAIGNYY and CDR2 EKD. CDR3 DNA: TGTGCCTGTGACACGGCGGGCTTTCCTACTGGGGCTTATGGCGATAAACTCACCTTT. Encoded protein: CACDTAGFPTGAYGDKLTF.

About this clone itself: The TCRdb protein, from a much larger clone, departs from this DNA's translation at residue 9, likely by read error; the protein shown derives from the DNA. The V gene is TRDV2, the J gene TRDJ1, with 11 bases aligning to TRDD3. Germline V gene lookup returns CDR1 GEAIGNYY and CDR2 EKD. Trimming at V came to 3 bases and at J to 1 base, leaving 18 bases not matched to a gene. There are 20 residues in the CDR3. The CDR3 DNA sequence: TGTGCCTGTGACTTGATGTCGGCGTGGCTGGGGGATACATCCACCGATAAACTCATCTTT. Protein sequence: CACDLMSAWLGDTSTDKLIF.

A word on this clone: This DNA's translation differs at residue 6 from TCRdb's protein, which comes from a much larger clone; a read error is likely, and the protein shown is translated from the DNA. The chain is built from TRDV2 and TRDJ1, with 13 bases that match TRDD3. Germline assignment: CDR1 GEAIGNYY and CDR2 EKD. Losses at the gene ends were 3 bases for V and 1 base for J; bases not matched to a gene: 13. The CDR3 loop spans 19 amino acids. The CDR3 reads CACDSGLGDTLVTTDKLIF. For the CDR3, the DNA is TGTGCCTGTGACTCCGGACTGGGGGATACGCTGGTTACCACCGATAAACTCATCTTT.

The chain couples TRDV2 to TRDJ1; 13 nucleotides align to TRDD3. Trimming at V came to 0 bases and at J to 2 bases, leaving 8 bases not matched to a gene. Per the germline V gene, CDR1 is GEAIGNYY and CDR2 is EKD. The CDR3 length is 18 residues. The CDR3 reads CACDTSLGDTRGTDKLIF. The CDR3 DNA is TGTGCCTGTGACACCTCACTGGGGGATACGCGCGGAACCGATAAACTCATCTTT.

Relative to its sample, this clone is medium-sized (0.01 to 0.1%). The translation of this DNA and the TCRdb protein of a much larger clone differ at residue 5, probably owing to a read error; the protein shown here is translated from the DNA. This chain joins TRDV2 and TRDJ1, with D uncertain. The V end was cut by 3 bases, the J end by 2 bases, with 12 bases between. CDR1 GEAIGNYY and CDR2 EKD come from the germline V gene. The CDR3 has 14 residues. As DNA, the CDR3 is TGTGCCTGTGACGCCGTTGACCAAACCGATAAACTCATCTTT. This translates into CACDAVDQTDKLIF.